The 13 T cell receptor beta chains reported below all come from one sample, sequenced in a study of CD4 and CD8 cells across lung adenocarcinoma regions. TCRdb re-called the PCR reads with MiXCR, one entry per CDR3 protein. The sample has about 9,200 distinct CDR3 sequences, under 55% seen once. Sequencing was done on a sample of CD8+ T cells from the margin of a lung tumor. The receptors were gathered from a male donor with lung adenocarcinoma. The CD4 and CD8 labels of this study may be unreliable.

This clonotype was seen once. Just one base apart from a much larger clone, this may be a read error. This chain uses TRBV5-1 with TRBJ2-1, with 10 bases matching TRBD1. V shed 4 bases and J 10 bases; nucleotides not matched to a gene: 11. Germline assignment: CDR1 SGHRS and CDR2 YFSETQ. This CDR3 has 15 residues. CDR3: CASSDPGTGAYEQFF. The CDR3 nucleotides read TGCGCCAGCAGCGACCCCGGGACAGGGGCGTACGAGCAGTTCTTC. Full variable domain (missing parts from reference TRBV5-1 and TRBJ2-1): KAGVTQTPRYLIKTRGQQVTLSCSPISGHRSVSWYQQTPGQGLQFLFEYFSETQRNKGNFPGRFSGRQFSNSRSEMNVSTLELGDSALYLCASSDPGTGAYEQFFGPGTRLTVL.

The chain recombines TRBV6-1 with TRBJ2-2, with D possibly being TRBD1 (6 bases). The CDR3 totals 15 residues. With 8 bases removed from V and 1 base from J, the gap between germline ends came to 14 bases. Germline loops: CDR1 MNHNS, CDR2 SASEGT. The CDR3 DNA reads as TGTGCCAGCCAGGCAGGGACATGGAACACCGGGGAGCTGTTTTTT. Its translation is CASQAGTWNTGELFF.

For this clonotype: An end of the junction does not agree with germline; a read error may underlie this. V is TRBV7-2 and J is TRBJ2-1; no firm D call. This CDR3 spans 13 amino acids. From germline, CDR1 is SGHTA and CDR2 FQGNSA. This chain's CDR3 is CASSPVPTNEQFF. The DNA for the CDR3 is TGTGCCAGCAGCCCAGTACCCACAAATGAGCAGTTTTTC.

The chain joins TRBV7-3 to TRBJ2-1; D remains unclear. The CDR3 has 13 amino acids. Trimming pared 6 bases from V and 3 bases from J, leaving 9 bases between. CDR1 and CDR2 from the germline V gene are SGHTA and FQGTGA. The CDR3 DNA reads as TGTGCCAGCAGACCCACAGACTACAATGAGCAGTTCTTC. It specifies CASRPTDYNEQFF.

Many counts were recorded for this clonotype. The V call is TRBV6-5, the J call TRBJ2-5; maybe TRBD1 (6 bases). The closer fit of TRBJ2-7 to the DNA end suggests the J call may be wrong. Germline CDR1 reads MNHEY; CDR2 reads SVGAGI. This CDR3 has 15 residues. The CDR3 is CASSYSLGGRNEQYF. The CDR3, as DNA: TGTGCCAGCAGTTACTCTCTAGGGGGACGGAACGAGCAGTACTTC.

This chain uses TRBV6-5 with TRBJ1-1; TRBD1 matches 8 bases. Germline CDR1 is MNHEY and CDR2 is SVGAGI. J gave up 2 bases and V 0 bases, and 2 bases lay outside the gene matches. The CDR3 spans 15 residues. CDR3 protein: CASSYSGQGNTEAFF. As DNA, the CDR3 is TGTGCCAGCAGTTACTCCGGACAGGGAAACACTGAAGCTTTCTTT.

On this clonotype: As the CDR3 is not closed by the conserved phenylalanine or tryptophan, this likely results from a read error. No DNA is shown, since the ends of the CDR3 on it are uncertain; the CDR3 is the one TCRdb lists. The chain uses TRBV5-2 and TRBJ2-3. TRBV5-2 is listed as a pseudogene. Counting both end residues, the CDR3 totals 17 amino acids. This chain's CDR3 is CAQPTFVFLVETGFHHV.

The chain couples TRBV9 to TRBJ2-3; TRBD2 aligns across 7 bases. The CDR3 length is 16 residues. Germline V CDR1 and CDR2: SGDLS, YYNGEE. V lost 1 base, J lost 2 bases, and 7 bases stayed unmatched. The CDR3 reads CASSVLRESLTDTQYF. The CDR3 DNA is TGTGCCAGCAGCGTACTGCGGGAGTCCCTCACAGATACGCAGTATTTT.

The chain links TRBV6-1 to TRBJ2-3; TRBD2 aligns across 7 bases. V was pared by 4 bases and J by 9 bases, with 22 bases of the junction left unmatched. Germline V gene sequence: CDR1 MNHNS, CDR2 SASEGT. The CDR3 sequence is 18 residues long. Written as DNA, the CDR3 is TGTGCCAGCAGTGGTTGCGTCCGGGGAGTGGGAGGGAAAGACACGCAGTATTTT. Encoded protein: CASSGCVRGVGGKDTQYF.

The chain joins TRBV7-2 to TRBJ2-1, with D possibly called TRBD1 or TRBD2 (5 bases each). The assigned J gene may be wrong: the sequence end matches TRBJ2-5 better. CDR1 SGHTA and CDR2 FQGNSA come from the germline V gene. The CDR3 extends over 15 amino acids. In DNA, the CDR3 is TGTGCCAGCAGCTTAGTAGCGAGGGGCGGGGAGACCCAGTACTTC. Translation gives CASSLVARGGETQYF.

The V and J genes are TRBV5-1 and TRBJ2-4, with unresolved D. Trimming removed 0 bases at V and 5 bases at J, with 9 bases between. Germline CDR1 reads SGHRS; CDR2 reads YFSETQ. The CDR3 runs 14 residues. CDR3 in amino acids: CASSLGGWQNIQYF. CDR3 nucleotide sequence: TGCGCCAGCAGCTTGGGGGGATGGCAAAACATTCAGTACTTC.

Remarks on this clonotype: A junction boundary mismatches the germline segment, possibly from a read error. The chain combines TRBV6-1 with TRBJ2-1, with 11 bases matching TRBD2. The CDR3 extends over 15 amino acids. Per the germline V gene, CDR1 is MNHNS and CDR2 is SASEGT. The CDR3: CASNLETSGTDEQYF. The CDR3 DNA sequence: TGTGCCAGCAACCTAGAGACTAGCGGGACAGATGAGCAGTATTTC.

The V call is TRBV7-2, the J call TRBJ2-7, with 7 bases aligning to TRBD2. CDR3 size: 15 residues. Germline CDR1 and CDR2: SGHTA and FQGNSA. V shed 1 base and J 3 bases; nucleotides not matched to a gene: 6. CDR3 amino acids: CASSLGGGRNYEQYF. The CDR3 DNA follows: TGTGCCAGCAGCTTAGGGGGAGGGAGGAACTACGAGCAGTACTTC.